These 29 T cell receptor beta chains were all obtained from the same sample, sequenced in a study of neurological immune-mediated disorders. Time point of the sample: longitudinal time-point 2. TCRdb analysed the 5' RACE reads with MiXCR anew, one entry per CDR3 protein. This sample carries tens of thousands of distinct CDR3 sequences, roughly 13% of them seen once, and the ten largest clones take just under 5%. The source material was PBMCs. These receptors were obtained from a female donor with HTLV-1-associated myelopathy (HAM/TSP).

This clonotype was seen many times. The J gene is TRBJ2-5, the V gene TRBV11-2, with TRBD1 matching over 8 bases. Germline V lookup: CDR1 SGHAT, CDR2 FQNNGV. V gave up 4 bases and J gave up 2 bases; unmatched junction bases: 6. The CDR3 loop spans 15 amino acids. The CDR3 reads CASSSTGVGQETQYF. CDR3 DNA sequence: TGTGCCAGCAGCTCGACAGGGGTGGGACAAGAGACCCAGTACTTC.

In regard to this clonotype: This may stem from a read error, because a much larger clone lies one nucleotide away. V and J are TRBV9 and TRBJ2-3; D unresolved. Per the germline V gene, CDR1 is SGDLS and CDR2 is YYNGEE. The CDR3 loop spans 13 amino acids. The CDR3 sequence: CASSKLLADTQDF. For the CDR3, the DNA is TGTGCCAGCAGCAAATTGCTGGCAGATACGCAGGATTTT.

A note on this clonotype: This may be a read error, as it is one base from a much larger clone. The chain uses TRBV5-1 and TRBJ2-7; 12 bases fit TRBD2. The CDR3 length is 17 residues. The germline V gene has CDR1 SGHRS and CDR2 YFSETQ. The V and J ends lost 4 bases and 5 bases, in that order; junction bases with no gene match: 13. Here the CDR3 reads CASSPGSSGGAFNEQYF. The CDR3 coding sequence is TGCGCCAGCAGCCCCGGGTCTAGCGGGGGGGCCTTTAACGAGCAGTACTTC.

With respect to this clonotype: A much larger clone lies a single base off, so this may be a read error. The chain couples TRBV6-2 or TRBV6-3 to TRBJ2-3; TRBD1 matches 7 bases. Germline V gives CDR1 MNHEY, CDR2 SVGEGT. The V segment lost 5 bases and the J segment 4 bases; nucleotides outside the gene matches: 9. The CDR3 contains 15 residues. The CDR3 coding sequence is TGTGCCAGCAGTCGGTACAGGGGCTATGCAGATACGCAGTATTTT. Its translation is CASSRYRGYADTQYF.

This clonotype was counted at least ten times. The chain has TRBV7-2 and TRBJ2-7; D call uncertain. The germline gives CDR1 SGHTA, CDR2 FQGNSA. This CDR3 has 13 amino acids. V was pared by 1 base and J by 5 bases, with 9 bases between. The CDR3 loop is CASSLVNRNEQYF. The CDR3, as DNA: TGTGCCAGCAGCTTAGTCAATCGAAACGAGCAGTACTTC.

The sample holds many counts of this clonotype. The chain combines TRBV6-5 with TRBJ2-1; 7 positions agree with TRBD1. This CDR3 is 14 amino acids long. J lost 9 bases, V lost 6 bases, and 11 bases had no gene match. Germline loops: CDR1 MNHEY, CDR2 SVGAGI. Here the CDR3 DNA reads TGTGCCAGCAGGGAAATCGTACAGGGGAGTGAGCAGTTCTTC. The encoded protein is CASREIVQGSEQFF.

This clonotype appeared many times. The genes are TRBV29-1 and TRBJ1-2, with D possibly being TRBD1 (5 bases). Trimming removed 2 bases from V and 7 bases from J, with 11 bases in between. CDR3 length: 12 residues. CDR1 SQVTM and CDR2 ANQGSEA come from the germline V gene. The CDR3 reads CSVEHRPGGYTF. The CDR3 coding sequence is TGCAGCGTTGAACACAGGCCAGGTGGCTACACCTTC. Looking up the rest from reference TRBV29-1 and TRBJ1-2 gives the full variable domain: SAVISQKPSRDICQRGTSLTIQCQVDSQVTMMFWYRQQPGQSLTLIATANQGSEATYESGFVIDKFPISRPNLTFSTLTVSNMSPEDSSIYLCSVEHRPGGYTFGSGTRLTVV.

In its sample, this clonotype was seen many times. The chain has TRBV7-6 and TRBJ2-1; 8 bases match TRBD2. Losses at the gene ends were 1 base for V and 5 bases for J; bases not matched to a gene: 10. This CDR3 is built from 17 residues. CDR1 and CDR2 (germline): SGHVS, FNYEAQ. The CDR3 DNA follows: TGTGCCAGCAGCTTAGGAAGCGGGGGCAGAGAGAACAATGAGCAGTTCTTC. Translating gives CASSLGSGGRENNEQFF.

The V gene is TRBV7-2, the J gene TRBJ1-1, with a possible D match to TRBD1 (6 bases). The CDR3 is made up of 13 amino acids. Trimming shortened V by 2 bases and J by 8 bases, and 12 bases separated the two germline ends. Germline V gene data show CDR1 as SGHTA and CDR2 as FQGNSA. The CDR3 DNA reads as TGTGCCAGCAGCTTATCTAGGACAGAGGAAGCTTTCTTT. Residues: CASSLSRTEEAFF.

This clonotype was detected many times. V and J are TRBV2 and TRBJ1-2; no clear D. Trimming pared 0 bases from V and 2 bases from J, leaving 7 bases between. Per the germline V gene, CDR1 is SNHLY and CDR2 is FYNNEI. The length of the CDR3 is 14 residues. The DNA for the CDR3 is TGTGCCAGCAGTGAAGCGTCAATAAACTATGGCTACACCTTC. It encodes CASSEASINYGYTF.

This clonotype showed up many times. The chain links TRBV6-1 to TRBJ1-1, with no clear D. CDR1 MNHNS and CDR2 SASEGT come from the germline V gene. V was cut by 3 bases and J by 1 base, with 9 bases left in between. The length of the CDR3 is 14 residues. In DNA form, the CDR3 reads TGTGCCAGCAGTGAGTTTTGGGGGAACACTGAAGCTTTCTTT. Protein product: CASSEFWGNTEAFF.

Notes on this clonotype: A read error is possible here, since a much larger clone lies one base away. V and J are TRBV3-1 and TRBJ2-3; no definite D call. The CDR3 totals 16 residues. CDR1 LGHDT and CDR2 YNNKEL come from the germline V gene (reference sequence). Trimming pared 3 bases from V and 2 bases from J, leaving 15 bases between. CDR3 residues: CASSHISRSLTDTQYF. In DNA, the CDR3 is TGTGCCAGCAGCCACATTTCACGGAGTCTCACAGATACGCAGTATTTT.

This clonotype has ten or more counts. The V and J genes are TRBV12-3 or TRBV12-4 and TRBJ2-1; D not resolved. The CDR3 totals 11 residues. V lost 6 bases and J lost 9, with 9 bases in between. CDR3 sequence reads: CASRAFPEQFF. The CDR3 region has the DNA TGTGCCAGCAGGGCCTTTCCTGAGCAGTTCTTC.

This clonotype was seen ten or more times. This chain connects TRBV5-1 to TRBJ2-6, with D tentatively TRBD1 (6 bases). Germline V gene sequence: CDR1 SGHRS, CDR2 YFSETQ. V dropped 4 bases and J dropped 0 bases, with 11 bases sitting between them. This CDR3 has 16 amino acids. Here the CDR3 reads CASSLGQFSGANVLTF. As DNA, the CDR3 is TGCGCCAGCAGCCTAGGACAGTTCTCTGGGGCCAACGTCCTGACTTTC. Drawing the rest from reference TRBV5-1 and TRBJ2-6, the complete variable domain is KAGVTQTPRYLIKTRGQQVTLSCSPISGHRSVSWYQQTPGQGLQFLFEYFSETQRNKGNFPGRFSGRQFSNSRSEMNVSTLELGDSALYLCASSLGQFSGANVLTFGAGSRLTVL.

This clonotype was detected many times. The V call is TRBV20-1, the J call TRBJ2-7; 10 bases align to TRBD1. The CDR3 sequence is 15 residues long. Germline loops: CDR1 DFQATT, CDR2 SNEGSKA (reference sequence). Trimming took 3 bases from V and 0 from J; bases not matched to a gene: 5. CDR3 nucleotides: TGCAGTGCTAGGGGGACAGGGGTAATCTCCTACGAGCAGTACTTC. This translates into CSARGTGVISYEQYF.

This clonotype was seen ten or more times. The DNA of the CDR3 is TGTGCCAGCAGATTACTGAAGAGCGGGGGGGCGGTGACCGGGGAGCTGTTTTTT. Its protein is CASRLLKSGGAVTGELFF. This chain uses TRBV6-2 or TRBV6-3 with TRBJ2-2, with 10 bases lining up with TRBD2. This CDR3 spans 18 amino acids. J gave up 5 bases and V 6 bases, and 15 bases lay outside the gene matches. In germline, CDR1 is MNHEY, CDR2 SVGEGT.

In this sample, this clonotype turned up many times. This chain connects TRBV9 to TRBJ2-5; D possibly corresponds to TRBD1 (7 bases). The V gene's germline CDR1 is SGDLS and CDR2 YYNGEE. Trimming took 3 bases from V and 1 from J, leaving 13 bases between them. The CDR3 is made up of 15 amino acids. CDR3 nucleotides: TGTGCCAGCAGCGAGCCGCAGGGGGGCCAAGAGACCCAGTACTTC. This gives the protein CASSEPQGGQETQYF.

This clonotype was seen only a few times. V gene TRBV20-1 combines with J gene TRBJ1-1; unclear D gene. From germline, CDR1 is DFQATT and CDR2 SNEGSKA (reference sequence). Trimming stripped 3 bases from V and 0 bases from J, with 14 bases between. This CDR3 contains 15 residues. CDR3 sequence: CSASRGKQVNTEAFF. CDR3 sequence (DNA): TGCAGTGCTAGCCGTGGGAAGCAGGTGAACACTGAAGCTTTCTTT.

As concerns this clonotype: This may stem from a read error, because a much larger clone lies one nucleotide away. The DNA of the CDR3 is TGTGCCAGCAGCTTAGGGCCGCGGACCTCTGGGGCCAACGTCCTGACTTTC. Translation: CASSLGPRTSGANVLTF. The chain is built from TRBV11-2 and TRBJ2-6; the D is unclear. The CDR3 covers 17 residues. The germline gives CDR1 SGHAT, CDR2 FQNNGV. Trimming shortened V by 1 base and J by 0 bases, and 10 bases separated the two germline ends.

This clonotype was seen repeatedly, ten times or more. The gene calls are TRBV4-2 and TRBJ2-1; D possibly corresponds to TRBD2 (6 bases). Germline lookup yields CDR1 LGHNA and CDR2 YNFKEQ. This CDR3 region has 15 residues. With 0 bases removed from V and 5 bases from J, the gap between germline ends came to 11 bases. CDR3 coding DNA: TGTGCCAGCAGCCAAGAACCGGGGGTGGACAATGAGCAGTTCTTC. It is translated as CASSQEPGVDNEQFF.

V usage is TRBV28 and J usage is TRBJ2-1; no definite D call. CDR1 is MDHEN, CDR2 SYDVKM, per germline. This CDR3 has 12 residues. V was cut by 2 bases and J by 8 bases, with 7 bases left in between. The CDR3 nucleotides read TGTGCCAGCAGTTTAAATCGGGATGAGCAGTTCTTC. It yields the protein CASSLNRDEQFF.

This clonotype was found many times. The junction differs from germline at one of its ends, possibly a read error. This sequence joins TRBV27 and TRBJ2-1; 9 nucleotides match TRBD1. This CDR3 contains 13 residues. Germline assignment: CDR1 MNHEY and CDR2 SMNVEV (reference sequence). The CDR3 DNA follows: TGTGCCAGCAGCCTCCGGGACAGGGTCGTTTTCGTCTTC. Translating it yields CASSLRDRVVFVF.

This clonotype showed up many times. The rearrangement links TRBV4-1 to TRBJ2-2; D possibly corresponds to TRBD2 (7 bases). The V end was cut by 1 base, the J end by 2 bases, with 14 bases between. CDR1 is MGHRA and CDR2 is YSYEKL in the germline V gene. CDR3 size: 17 residues. The CDR3 coding sequence is TGCGCCAGCAGCCAAGGGGCCGGGGGGCTAAACACCGGGGAGCTGTTTTTT. Residues: CASSQGAGGLNTGELFF.

This clonotype was seen repeatedly, ten times or more. The V gene is TRBV5-1, the J gene TRBJ2-3, with D tentatively TRBD2 (6 bases). This CDR3 comprises 16 residues. Germline V CDR1 and CDR2: SGHRS, YFSETQ. V gave up 0 bases and J gave up 0 bases, with 11 bases separating them. CDR3 in amino acids: CASSLEGGASTDTQYF. Written as DNA, the CDR3 is TGCGCCAGCAGCTTGGAGGGCGGGGCCAGCACAGATACGCAGTATTTT.

This clonotype appeared many times. The J gene is TRBJ2-7, the V gene TRBV27, with a weak D call TRBD2 (6 bases). The CDR3 length is 14 residues. Trimming shortened V by 0 bases and J by 2 bases, and 8 bases separated the two germline ends. Looked up from germline, CDR1 is MNHEY and CDR2 is SMNVEV (reference sequence). The CDR3 nucleotides are TGTGCCAGCAGTTTATCGGGGGGAACCTACGAGCAGTACTTC. This translates into CASSLSGGTYEQYF.

The chain links TRBV3-1 to TRBJ2-2; unclear D gene. Deletions cut 8 bases from V and 5 bases from J, with 15 bases between. This CDR3 comprises 14 residues. Germline CDR1 is LGHDT and CDR2 is YNNKEL (reference sequence). CDR3 sequence reads: CASQEVARTGELFF. CDR3 DNA: TGTGCCAGCCAAGAGGTGGCAAGAACCGGGGAGCTGTTTTTT.

This clonotype was recorded at least ten times. The chain links TRBV2 to TRBJ2-1; 7 bases line up with TRBD1. CDR3 length equals 17 residues. Germline CDR1 is SNHLY and CDR2 is FYNNEI. Trimming at V came to 6 bases and at J to 0 bases, leaving 11 bases not matched to a gene. For the CDR3, the DNA is TGTGCCAGCAGGAGAGAGGGGGCCTCGAGCTCCTACAATGAGCAGTTCTTC. Translation gives CASRREGASSSYNEQFF.

This clonotype was seen repeatedly, ten times or more. The rearrangement links TRBV5-1 to TRBJ1-1; maybe TRBD1 (5 bases). CDR1 SGHRS and CDR2 YFSETQ come from the germline V gene. Trimming removed 1 base from V and 5 bases from J, with 15 bases in between. The CDR3 is 15 amino acids. CDR3 in DNA: TGCGCCAGCAGCTTGTCACACGGTAGGGGAACTGAAGCTTTCTTT. It codes for CASSLSHGRGTEAFF.

On this clonotype: A much larger clone is a single base away; this may be a read error. The V call is TRBV3-1, the J call TRBJ2-1; D not certain. This CDR3 region has 12 residues. Looked up from germline, CDR1 is LGHDT and CDR2 is YNNKEL (reference sequence). Here the CDR3 reads CANSQVSDEQFF. In DNA, the CDR3 is TGTGCCAACAGCCAAGTTTCTGATGAGCAGTTCTTC.